The source of this T cell receptor beta chain is a study of beta chain features in type 1 diabetes. With regard to this clone: What it recognizes is unknown.

All of the isolated RNA was reverse transcribed, so expressed TCRB transcripts were sequenced. Using immunoSEQ multiplex PCR, the repertoire was profiled, and TCRdb retains in-frame clones only, with some absent. The data hold about 370,000 clones, with about 15% observed a single time. Central memory, naive, regulatory and stem cell-like memory CD4+ cells were sorted by CD45RO/CCR7/CD25/CD127/CD95/CD27. Purity exceeding 95% was reached by all sorted populations. The study's findings and limits: Whether HLA type affects TCRB rearrangement stayed undetermined in the present work.

The germline V gene encodes CDR1 MDHEN and CDR2 SYDVKM. The CDR3 loop spans 14 amino acids. J was trimmed by 4 bases and V by 6 bases; bases with no gene match: 8. This sequence originates from a young woman in good health. The rearrangement uses TRBV28 and TRBJ2-7, with 8 bases matching TRBD1. Sequenced material: naive CD4+ T cells from blood. The CDR3 sequence: CASRTGGGMYEQYF. The CDR3, as DNA: TGTGCCAGCAGAACAGGGGGTGGAATGTACGAGCAGTACTTC.